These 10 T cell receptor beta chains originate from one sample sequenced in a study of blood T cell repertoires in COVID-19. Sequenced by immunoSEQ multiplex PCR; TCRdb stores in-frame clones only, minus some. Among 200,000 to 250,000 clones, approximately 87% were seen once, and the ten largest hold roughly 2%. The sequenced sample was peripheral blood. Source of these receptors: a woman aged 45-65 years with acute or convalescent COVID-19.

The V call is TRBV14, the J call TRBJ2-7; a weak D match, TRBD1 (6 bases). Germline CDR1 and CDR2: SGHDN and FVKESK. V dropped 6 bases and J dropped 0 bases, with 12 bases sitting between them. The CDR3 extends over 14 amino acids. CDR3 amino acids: CASSHRESSYEQYF. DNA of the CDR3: TGTGCCAGCAGTCACAGGGAGAGCTCCTACGAGCAGTACTTC.

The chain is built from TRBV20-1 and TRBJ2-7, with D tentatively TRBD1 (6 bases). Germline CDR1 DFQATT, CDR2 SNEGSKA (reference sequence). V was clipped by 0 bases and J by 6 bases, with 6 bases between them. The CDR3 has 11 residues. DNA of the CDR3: TGCAGTGCTAGAGACAGGGGCGAGCAGTACTTC. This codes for CSARDRGEQYF.

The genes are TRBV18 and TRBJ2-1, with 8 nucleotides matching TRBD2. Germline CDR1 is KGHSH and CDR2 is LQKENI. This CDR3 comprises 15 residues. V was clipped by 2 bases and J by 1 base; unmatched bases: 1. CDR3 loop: CASSPSGGSYNEQFF. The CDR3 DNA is TGTGCCAGCTCACCAAGCGGGGGATCCTACAATGAGCAGTTCTTC.

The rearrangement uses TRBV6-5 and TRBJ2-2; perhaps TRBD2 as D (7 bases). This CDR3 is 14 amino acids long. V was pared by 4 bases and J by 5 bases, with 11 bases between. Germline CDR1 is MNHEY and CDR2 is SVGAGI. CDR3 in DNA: TGTGCCAGCAGTTGGGGGGGCGAGACCGGGGAGCTGTTTTTT. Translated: CASSWGGETGELFF.

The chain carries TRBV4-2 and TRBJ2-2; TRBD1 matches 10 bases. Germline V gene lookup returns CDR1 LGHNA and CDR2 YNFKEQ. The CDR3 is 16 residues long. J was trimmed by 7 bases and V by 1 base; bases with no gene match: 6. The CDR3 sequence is CASSQGQGAGSGELFF. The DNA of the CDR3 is TGTGCCAGCAGCCAAGGACAGGGGGCGGGGAGCGGGGAGCTGTTTTTT.

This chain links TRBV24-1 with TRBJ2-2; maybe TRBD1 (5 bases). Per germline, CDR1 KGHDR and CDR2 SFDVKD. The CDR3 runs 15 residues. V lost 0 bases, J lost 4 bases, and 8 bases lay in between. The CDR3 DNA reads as TGTGCCACCAGTGATTTGGACAGAAGCACCGGGGAGCTGTTTTTT. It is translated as CATSDLDRSTGELFF.

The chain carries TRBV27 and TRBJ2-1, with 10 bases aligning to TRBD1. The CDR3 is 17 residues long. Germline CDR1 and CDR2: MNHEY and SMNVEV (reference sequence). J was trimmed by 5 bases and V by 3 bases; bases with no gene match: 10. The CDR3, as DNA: TGTGCCAGCAGTTTCCTCCGGACAGGGGGGGTAAACAATGAGCAGTTCTTC. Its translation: CASSFLRTGGVNNEQFF.

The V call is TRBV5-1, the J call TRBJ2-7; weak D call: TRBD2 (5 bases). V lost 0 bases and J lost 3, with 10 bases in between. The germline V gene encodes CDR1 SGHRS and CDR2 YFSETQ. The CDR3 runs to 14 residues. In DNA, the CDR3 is TGCGCCAGCAGCTTGGCCGGGGAGATCTACGAGCAGTACTTC. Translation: CASSLAGEIYEQYF.

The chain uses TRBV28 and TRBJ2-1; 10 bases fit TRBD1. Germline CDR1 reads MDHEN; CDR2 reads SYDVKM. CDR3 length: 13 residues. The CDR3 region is CAGRDRGLREQFF. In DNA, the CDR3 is TGTGCAGGAAGGGACAGGGGATTGCGCGAGCAGTTCTTC.

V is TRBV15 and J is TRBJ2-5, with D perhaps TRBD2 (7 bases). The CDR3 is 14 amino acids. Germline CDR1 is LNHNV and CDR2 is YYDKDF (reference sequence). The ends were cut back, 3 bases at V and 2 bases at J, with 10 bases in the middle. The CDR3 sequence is CATSRGGTQETQYF. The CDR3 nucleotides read TGTGCCACCAGCAGGGGGGGGACACAAGAGACCCAGTACTTC.